This T cell receptor (beta chain) was found in a study of graft-versus-host responses after intestinal transplantation. Study observations and caveats: Investigators detected GvH clones in recipient marrow, with some emerging earlier in ileum or blood.

The assay was immunoSEQ multiplex PCR, and TCRdb's table has in-frame clones only and misses some. The sample includes some 110,000 clones, 90% to 95% of them seen just once. V lost 3 bases to trimming and J lost 3 bases, with 11 bases between them. Germline values: CDR1 MDHEN, CDR2 SYDVKM. The CDR3 runs 14 residues. On this clone itself: Antigen unknown.

This chain links TRBV28 with TRBJ1-1; tentative D call: TRBD1 (5 bases). This TCR came from a human donor who was the organ donor for an intestinal transplant. The specimen was unstimulated CD8+ T cells sorted from spleen or lymph node cells, collected before transplant. The CDR3 reads CASSFRVGDTEAFF. The CDR3 nucleotides read TGTGCCAGCAGTTTCAGGGTCGGGGACACTGAAGCTTTCTTT.